The clone carrying this T cell receptor (beta chain) came up many times. CDR1 and CDR2 from the germline V gene are SGHNT and YYREEE (reference sequence). The trim removed 3 bases at V and 7 bases at J, leaving 7 bases unmatched. The CDR3 has 15 amino acids. These data are taken from a study of human T cells and chemical hapten exposure. Study in general: Patches that contained 0.01% DPC were applied to the upper back and read at 6 days.

In TCRdb, the RACE reads were re-called with MiXCR into one record per CDR3 protein. The data contain 150,000 or so distinct CDR3 sequences, about 14% of them singletons. Time point: patch test 1, 2 weeks after DPC sensitization. Regarding treatment: therapeutic diphenylcyclopropenone sensitization with weekly scalp DPC. Patch tests were applied only after blood draws. Sequences were derived from whole blood, sampled in connection with sensitization to the hapten diphenylcyclopropenone (DPC). The sequence was obtained from a young woman with alopecia areata. Some clones in this sample may be carry-over from other donors' samples. This chain joins TRBV5-4 and TRBJ2-1; TRBD1 agrees at 10 bases. This chain's CDR3 is CASSWGQGRGNEQFF. In DNA, the CDR3 is TGTGCCAGCAGCTGGGGACAGGGGAGGGGAAATGAGCAGTTCTTC. The variable domain in full, with the rest retrieved from reference TRBV5-4 and TRBJ2-1, is ETGVTQSPTHLIKTRGQQVTLRCSSQSGHNTVSWYQQALGQGPQFIFQYYREEENGRGNFPPRFSGLQFPNYSSELNVNALELDDSALYLCASSWGQGRGNEQFFGPGTRLTVL.